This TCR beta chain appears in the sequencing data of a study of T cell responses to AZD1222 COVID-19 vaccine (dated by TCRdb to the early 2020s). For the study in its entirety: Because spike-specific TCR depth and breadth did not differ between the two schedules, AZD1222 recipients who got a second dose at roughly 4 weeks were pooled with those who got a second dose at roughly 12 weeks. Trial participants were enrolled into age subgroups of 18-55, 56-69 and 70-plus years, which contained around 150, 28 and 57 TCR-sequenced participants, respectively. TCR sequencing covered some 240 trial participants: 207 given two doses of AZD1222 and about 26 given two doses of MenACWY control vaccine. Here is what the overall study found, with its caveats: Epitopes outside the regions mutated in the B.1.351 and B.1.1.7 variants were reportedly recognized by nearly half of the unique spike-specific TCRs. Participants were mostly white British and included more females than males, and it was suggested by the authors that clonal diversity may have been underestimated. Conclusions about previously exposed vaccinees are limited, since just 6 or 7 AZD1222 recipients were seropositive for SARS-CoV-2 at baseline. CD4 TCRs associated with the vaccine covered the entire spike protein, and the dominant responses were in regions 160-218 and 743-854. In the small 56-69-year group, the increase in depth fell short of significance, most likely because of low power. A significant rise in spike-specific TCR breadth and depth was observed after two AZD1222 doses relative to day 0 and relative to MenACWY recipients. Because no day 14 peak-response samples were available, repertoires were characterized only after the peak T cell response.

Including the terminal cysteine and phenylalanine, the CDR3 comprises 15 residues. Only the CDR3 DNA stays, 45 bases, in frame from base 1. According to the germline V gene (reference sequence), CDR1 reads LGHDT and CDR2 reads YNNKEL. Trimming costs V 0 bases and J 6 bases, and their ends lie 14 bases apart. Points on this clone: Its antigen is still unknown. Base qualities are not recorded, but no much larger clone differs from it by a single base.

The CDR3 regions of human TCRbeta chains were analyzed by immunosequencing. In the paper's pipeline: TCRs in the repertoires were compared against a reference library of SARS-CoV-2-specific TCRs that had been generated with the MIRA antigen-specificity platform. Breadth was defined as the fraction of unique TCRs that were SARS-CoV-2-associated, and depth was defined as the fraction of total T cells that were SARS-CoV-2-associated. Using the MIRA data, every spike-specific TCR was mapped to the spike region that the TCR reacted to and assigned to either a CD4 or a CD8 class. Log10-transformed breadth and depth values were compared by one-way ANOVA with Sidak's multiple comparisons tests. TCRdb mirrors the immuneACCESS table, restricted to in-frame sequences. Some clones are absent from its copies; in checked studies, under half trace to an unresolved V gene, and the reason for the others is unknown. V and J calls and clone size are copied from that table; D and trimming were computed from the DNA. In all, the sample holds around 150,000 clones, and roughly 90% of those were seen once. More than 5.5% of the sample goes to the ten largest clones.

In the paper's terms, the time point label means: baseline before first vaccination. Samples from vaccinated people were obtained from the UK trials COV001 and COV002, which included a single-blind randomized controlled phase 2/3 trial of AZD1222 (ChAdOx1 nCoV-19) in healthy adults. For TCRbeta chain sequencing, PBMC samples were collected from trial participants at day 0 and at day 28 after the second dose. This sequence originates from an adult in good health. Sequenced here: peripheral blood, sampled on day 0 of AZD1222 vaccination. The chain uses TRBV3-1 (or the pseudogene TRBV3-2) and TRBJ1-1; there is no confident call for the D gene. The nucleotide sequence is TGTGCCAGCAGCCAAGATCTGTCCGGTTCGGCTGAAGCTTTCTTT. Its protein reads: CASSQDLSGSAEAFF.